This T cell receptor (beta chain) is drawn from a study of T cell repertoires in ileal Crohn's disease. Study results and limitations: Compared with CD4 T cells, sorted CD8 cells carried more expanded clones.

Clones were sequenced by immunoSEQ multiplex PCR, and TCRdb holds only the in-frame ones, with some missing. Among over 12,000 clones, about 84% were seen once, and the ten largest hold 6% to 7%. Only a few counts were recorded for this clone. Its antigen is still unknown. Per the germline V gene, CDR1 is SEHNR and CDR2 is FQNEAQ (reference sequence). The V end was cut by 2 bases, the J end by 1 base, with 5 bases between. The CDR3 sequence is 13 residues long. The source material was ileal tissue. The clonotype was recovered from an adult with Crohn's disease. This chain joins TRBV7-9 and TRBJ1-1; no definite D call. DNA of the CDR3: TGTGCCAGCAGCTTACCGGGGAACACTGAAGCTTTCTTT. As protein: CASSLPGNTEAFF.